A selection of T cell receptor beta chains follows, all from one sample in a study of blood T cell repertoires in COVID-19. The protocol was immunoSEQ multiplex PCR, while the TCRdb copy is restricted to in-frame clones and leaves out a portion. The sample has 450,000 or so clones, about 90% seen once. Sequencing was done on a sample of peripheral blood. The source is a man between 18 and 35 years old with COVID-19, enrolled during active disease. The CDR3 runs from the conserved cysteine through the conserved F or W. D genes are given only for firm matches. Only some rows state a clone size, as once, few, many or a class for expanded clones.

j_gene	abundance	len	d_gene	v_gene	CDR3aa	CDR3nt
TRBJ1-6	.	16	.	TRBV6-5	CASSYSTTGQGSPLHF	TGTGCCAGCAGTTACTCGACAACAGGGCAAGGTTCACCCCTCCACTTT
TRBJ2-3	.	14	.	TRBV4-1	CASSSSRLTDTQYF	TGCGCCAGCAGCTCTTCGAGACTCACAGATACGCAGTATTTT
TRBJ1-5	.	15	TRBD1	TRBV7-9	CASSSTGSSNQPQHF	TGTGCCAGCAGCTCGACAGGGTCTAGCAATCAGCCCCAGCATTTT
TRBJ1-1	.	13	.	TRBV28	CASSLARVTEAFF	TGTGCCAGCAGTTTAGCCAGGGTCACTGAAGCTTTCTTT
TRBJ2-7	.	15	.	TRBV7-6	CASSSVRTARYEQYF	TGTGCCAGCAGCTCCGTGAGGACAGCGCGCTACGAGCAGTACTTC
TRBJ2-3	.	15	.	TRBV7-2	CASSRDYLSTDTQYF	TGTGCCAGCAGCCGCGACTACCTAAGCACAGATACGCAGTATTTT
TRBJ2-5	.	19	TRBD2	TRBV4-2	CASSQTHSSGSRYQETQYF	TGTGCCAGCAGCCAGACGCACTCTAGCGGGAGTCGGTACCAAGAGACCCAGTACTTC
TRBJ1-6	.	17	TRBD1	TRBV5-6	CASSPQLKTGPNSPLHF	TGTGCCAGCAGCCCCCAACTTAAGACAGGGCCCAATTCACCCCTCCACTTT
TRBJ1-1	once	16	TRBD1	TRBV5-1	CASSLVGTGGYTEAFF	TGCGCCAGCAGCTTGGTTGGGACAGGGGGATACACTGAAGCTTTCTTT
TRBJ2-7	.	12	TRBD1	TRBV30	CAWTRQGSEQYF	TGTGCCTGGACCCGACAGGGCAGCGAGCAGTACTTC
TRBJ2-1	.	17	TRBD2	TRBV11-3	CASSLSLGGGFLNEQFF	TGTGCCAGCAGCCTCTCTTTGGGGGGAGGGTTCCTCAATGAGCAGTTCTTC
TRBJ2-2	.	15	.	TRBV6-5	CASSPLDSSTGELFF	TGTGCCAGCAGTCCCTTGGACAGCTCCACCGGGGAGCTGTTTTTT
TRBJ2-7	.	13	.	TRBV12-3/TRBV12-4	CASGPRLDSEQYF	TGTGCCAGCGGCCCTCGACTAGACTCCGAGCAGTACTTC
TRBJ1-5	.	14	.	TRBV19	CASSSRQDNQPQHF	TGTGCCAGTAGTAGCAGACAGGACAATCAGCCCCAGCATTTT
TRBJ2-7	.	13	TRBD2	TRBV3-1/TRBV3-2	CASSPSGGNEQYF	TGTGCCAGCAGCCCATCGGGAGGGAACGAGCAGTACTTC
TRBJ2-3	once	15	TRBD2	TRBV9	CASSVDGRASDTQYF	TGTGCCAGCAGCGTAGACGGGAGGGCCTCGGATACGCAGTATTTT
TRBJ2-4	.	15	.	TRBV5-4	CASSLGGAAANIQYF	TGTGCCAGCAGCTTGGGAGGCGCCGCAGCAAACATTCAGTACTTC
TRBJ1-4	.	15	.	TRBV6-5	CASSKQPRVIEKLFF	TGTGCCAGCAGTAAACAACCGCGGGTAATTGAAAAACTGTTTTTT
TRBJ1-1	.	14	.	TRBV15	CATRLGASNTEAFF	TGTGCCACCCGATTGGGAGCATCCAACACTGAAGCTTTCTTT
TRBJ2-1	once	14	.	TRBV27	CASSLTGDYNEQFF	TGTGCCAGCAGTTTAACGGGGGACTACAATGAGCAGTTCTTC
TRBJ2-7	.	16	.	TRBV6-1	CASSESGISISYEQYF	TGTGCCAGCAGTGAATCCGGGATCAGTATCTCCTACGAGCAGTACTTC
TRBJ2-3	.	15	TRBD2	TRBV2	CASRETSGSGDTQYF	TGTGCCAGCAGGGAGACTAGCGGGAGTGGAGATACGCAGTATTTT
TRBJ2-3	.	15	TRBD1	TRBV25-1	CASSESRTGRDTQYF	TGTGCCAGCAGTGAATCCCGGACAGGGCGTGATACGCAGTATTTT
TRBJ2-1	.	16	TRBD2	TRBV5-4	CASSPGSGGAVYEQFF	TGTGCCAGCAGCCCTGGGAGCGGGGGGGCCGTATATGAGCAGTTCTTC
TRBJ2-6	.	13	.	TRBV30	CASRPSGANVLTF	TGTGCCTCTAGACCCTCTGGGGCCAACGTCCTGACTTTC
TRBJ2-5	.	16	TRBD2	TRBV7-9	CASSLLRAGVSETQYF	TGTGCCAGCAGCCTCCTCCGGGCGGGAGTGAGTGAGACCCAGTACTTC
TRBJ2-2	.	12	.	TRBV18	CASSRPSGELFF	TGTGCCAGCTCACGCCCTAGCGGGGAGCTGTTTTTT
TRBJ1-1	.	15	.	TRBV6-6	CASSYGDKTNTEAFF	TGTGCCAGCAGTTACGGGGACAAAACGAACACTGAAGCTTTCTTT
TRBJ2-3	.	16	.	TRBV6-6	CASRPGRGGVTDTQYF	TGTGCCAGCAGGCCGGGAAGGGGGGGAGTCACGGATACGCAGTATTTT
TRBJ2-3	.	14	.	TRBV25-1	CASSDRVSTDTQYF	TGTGCCAGCAGTGACAGGGTTTCGACAGATACGCAGTATTTT
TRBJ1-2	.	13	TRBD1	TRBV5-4	CASSQDRVGGYTF	TGTGCCAGCAGCCAGGACAGGGTTGGAGGCTACACCTTC
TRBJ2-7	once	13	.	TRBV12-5	CASGLDSAYEQYF	TGTGCTAGTGGCCTGGACAGTGCCTACGAGCAGTACTTC
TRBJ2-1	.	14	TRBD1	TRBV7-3	CASSPGQGYNEQFF	TGTGCCAGCAGCCCGGGACAGGGTTACAATGAGCAGTTCTTC
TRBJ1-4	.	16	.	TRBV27	CASSLVFRGTNEKLFF	TGTGCCAGCAGTTTGGTCTTCAGGGGCACTAATGAAAAACTGTTTTTT
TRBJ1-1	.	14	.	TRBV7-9	CASSLFEANTEAFF	TGTGCCAGCAGCTTGTTCGAAGCGAACACTGAAGCTTTCTTT
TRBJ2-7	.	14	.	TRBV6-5	CASSSGTGDYEQYF	TGTGCCAGCAGCTCCGGGACGGGAGACTACGAGCAGTACTTC
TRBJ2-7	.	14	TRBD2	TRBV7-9	CASSLSGGSYEQYF	TGTGCCAGCAGCTTATCGGGCGGGAGCTACGAGCAGTACTTC
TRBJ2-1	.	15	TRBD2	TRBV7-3	CASSLMSREGNEQFF	TGTGCCAGCAGCTTAATGTCGCGGGAGGGCAATGAGCAGTTCTTC
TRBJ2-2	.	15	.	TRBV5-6	CASSPPETAPGELFF	TGTGCCAGCAGCCCCCCGGAGACTGCTCCCGGGGAGCTGTTTTTT
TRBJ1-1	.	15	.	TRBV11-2	CASSYWTASNTEAFF	TGTGCCAGCAGCTACTGGACAGCCTCGAACACTGAAGCTTTCTTT
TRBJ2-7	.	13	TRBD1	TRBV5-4	CASSQDRENEQYF	TGTGCCAGCAGCCAGGACAGGGAGAACGAGCAGTACTTC
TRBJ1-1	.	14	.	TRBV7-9	CASSPGLMNTEAFF	TGTGCCAGCAGCCCCGGACTGATGAACACTGAAGCTTTCTTT
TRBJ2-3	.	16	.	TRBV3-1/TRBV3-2	CASSQDHEPRSYTQYF	TGTGCCAGCAGCCAAGATCACGAACCTCGGAGCTATACGCAGTATTTT
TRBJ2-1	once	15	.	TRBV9	CASSGPGQRGNEQFF	TGTGCCAGCAGCGGGCCGGGACAACGTGGCAATGAGCAGTTCTTC
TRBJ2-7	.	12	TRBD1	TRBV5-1	CASSGTGYEQYF	TGCGCCAGCAGCGGGACAGGCTACGAGCAGTACTTC
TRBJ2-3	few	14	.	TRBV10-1	CASSETGSTDTQYF	TGCGCCAGCAGTGAGACGGGGAGTACAGATACGCAGTATTTT
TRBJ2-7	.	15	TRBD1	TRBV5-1	CASSVGQGRIYEQYF	TGCGCCAGCAGCGTAGGACAGGGCCGGATCTACGAGCAGTACTTC
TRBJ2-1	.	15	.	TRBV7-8	CASSWGLTSYNEQFF	TGTGCCAGCAGCTGGGGGCTAACTTCGTACAATGAGCAGTTCTTC
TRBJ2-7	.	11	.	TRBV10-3	CAISERYEQYF	TGTGCCATCAGTGAGCGCTACGAGCAGTACTTC
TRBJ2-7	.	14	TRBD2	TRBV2	CASKSGGSSYEQYF	TGTGCCAGCAAGAGCGGGGGGAGCTCCTACGAGCAGTACTTC
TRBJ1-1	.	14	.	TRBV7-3	CASSFQGGNTEAFF	TGTGCCAGCAGCTTCCAAGGGGGGAACACTGAAGCTTTCTTT
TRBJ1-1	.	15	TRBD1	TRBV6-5	CASSYDHRGGTEAFF	TGTGCCAGCAGTTACGATCACAGGGGCGGCACTGAAGCTTTCTTT
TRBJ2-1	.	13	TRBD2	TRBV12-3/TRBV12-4	CASRGLAVHEQFF	TGTGCCAGCCGGGGACTAGCGGTCCATGAGCAGTTCTTC
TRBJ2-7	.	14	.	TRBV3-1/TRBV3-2	CASSQDSGSYEQYF	TGTGCCAGCAGCCAAGATTCAGGGTCCTATGAGCAGTACTTC
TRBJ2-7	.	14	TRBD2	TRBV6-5	CASSRGTRSSEQYF	TGTGCCAGCTCGAGGGGGACTAGGTCGAGCGAGCAGTACTTC
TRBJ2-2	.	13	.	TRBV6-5	CASSFQRTGELFF	TGTGCCAGCAGTTTCCAGCGCACCGGGGAGCTGTTTTTT
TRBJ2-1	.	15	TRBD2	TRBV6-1	CASSEASGTHNEQFF	TGTGCCAGCAGTGAGGCCAGCGGGACCCACAATGAGCAGTTCTTC